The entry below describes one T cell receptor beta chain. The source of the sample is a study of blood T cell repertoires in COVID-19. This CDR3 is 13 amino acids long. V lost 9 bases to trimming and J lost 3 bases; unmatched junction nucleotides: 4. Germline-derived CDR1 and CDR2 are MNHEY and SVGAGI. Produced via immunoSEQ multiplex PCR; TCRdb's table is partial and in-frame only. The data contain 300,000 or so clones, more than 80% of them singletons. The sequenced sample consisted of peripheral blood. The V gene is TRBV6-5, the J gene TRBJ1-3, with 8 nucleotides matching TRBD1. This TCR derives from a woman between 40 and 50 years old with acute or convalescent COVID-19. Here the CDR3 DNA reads TGTGCCAGTCCGGGACAGGTTGGAAACACCATATATTTT. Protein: CASPGQVGNTIYF.